The T cell receptor (beta chain) described here comes from a study of molecular identifiers for immune sequencing clone quantification. Study results and caveats: Clones that exceeded 20 RNA copies held over 99% of effector molecules, yet under 1% in naive cells. Identical TCR molecules sharing a barcode could underestimate highly expanded clone sizes.

There are many counts of this clonotype. The antigen remains unidentified. Naive CD8 T cells underwent sorting with the CD8+CD4-CCR7+CD45RA+ definition. For bulk TCR libraries, previously described methods and listed TCR primers were used. TCRdb reanalysed the PCR reads using MiXCR and keeps one entry per CDR3 protein. The sample has about 510,000 distinct CDR3 sequences, about a fifth seen once. Sequencing was done on a sample of naive CD8+ T cells from blood, with Jurkat cell RNA spiked in. Regarding subset: FACS-sorted CD8+CD4-CCR7+CD45RA+ naive T cells. The clonotype originates from a human donor in good health. Some libraries in this study had Jurkat cell RNA spiked in.

CDR3 loop: CASSLNGVDSSTDTQYF. CDR3 bases: TGTGCCAGCAGCCTGAACGGAGTAGACTCTAGCACAGATACGCAGTATTTT. The chain is built from TRBV14 and TRBJ2-3; D gene ambiguous. The germline CDR1 and CDR2 sequences are SGHDN and FVKESK. V was shortened by 4 bases and J by 0 bases, with 17 bases between the two germline ends. The CDR3 loop spans 17 amino acids. Based on the CDR3 plus reference TRBV14 and TRBJ2-3, the full variable domain is EAGVTQFPSHSVIEKGQTVTLRCDPISGHDNLYWYRRVMGKEIKFLLHFVKESKQDESGMPNNRFLAERTGGTYSTLKVQPAELEDSGVYFCASSLNGVDSSTDTQYFGPGTRLTVL.